These 9 T cell receptor beta chains originate from one sample sequenced in a study of T-cell reconstitution after alpha-beta-depleted transplantation in children. Molecular barcoding with unique molecular identifiers was used for the TCRbeta library. MiXCR was run by TCRdb on the PCR reads, yielding one entry per CDR3 protein. Seen here are a few hundred thousand distinct CDR3 sequences, around 9.9% observed once, and the top ten hold roughly 6%. This material consisted of PBMCs from the stem cell graft donor, taken from the stem cell graft. The receptors were gathered from a human donor who donated a stem cell graft to a child with acute myeloid leukemia.

The chain has TRBV20-1 and TRBJ2-3, with D uncertain. The length of the CDR3 is 10 residues. Germline-derived CDR1 and CDR2 are DFQATT and SNEGSKA (reference sequence). V lost 0 bases and J 11 bases, leaving 6 bases between the germline ends. CDR3 loop: CSARDSGQYF. The CDR3 DNA reads as TGCAGTGCTAGAGATTCTGGGCAGTATTTT.

This clonotype has a count of ten or more. V is TRBV12-3 or TRBV12-4 and J is TRBJ1-1; no clear D gene. This CDR3 is 13 amino acids long. Trimming left V 6 bases short and J 3 bases short, with 11 bases between. For the CDR3, the DNA is TGTGCCAGCAGCCTTAACGGCGACACTGAAGCTTTCTTT. Protein product: CASSLNGDTEAFF.

The rearrangement links TRBV12-3 or TRBV12-4 to TRBJ2-1; weak D call: TRBD1 (6 bases). The CDR3 has 14 residues. The ends were cut back, 1 base at V and 6 bases at J, with 10 bases in the middle. Written as DNA, the CDR3 is TGTGCCAGCAGTTTAGAACAGGGCGGCAATGAGCAGTTCTTC. This codes for CASSLEQGGNEQFF.

This chain connects TRBV5-6 to TRBJ2-5, with TRBD1 matching 7 bases. J was trimmed by 5 bases and V by 7 bases; bases with no gene match: 8. The germline gives CDR1 SGHDT, CDR2 YYEEEE. The CDR3 has 13 amino acids. CDR3 nucleotide sequence: TGTGCCAGCGGAACAGGGGTGGGGGAGACCCAGTACTTC. Protein sequence: CASGTGVGETQYF.

The chain is built from TRBV19 and TRBJ2-5; weak D call: TRBD2 (6 bases). This CDR3 contains 17 residues. Germline CDR1 reads LNHDA; CDR2 reads SQIVND (reference sequence). The ends were cut back, 5 bases at V and 10 bases at J, with 29 bases in the middle. The CDR3: CASSPTPARSLPGDQYF. DNA of the CDR3: TGTGCCAGTAGTCCCACCCCCGCCAGGAGCCTCCCGGGGGACCAGTACTTC.

There are a few counts of this clonotype. The rearrangement uses TRBV12-3 or TRBV12-4 and TRBJ1-1; D is unclear. Trimming cost V 5 bases and J 4 bases, with 11 bases left between them. The CDR3 extends over 13 amino acids. CDR3 coding DNA: TGTGCCAGCAGTCGGCAGCGGGGCACTGAAGCTTTCTTT. Amino acid sequence: CASSRQRGTEAFF.

This sequence joins TRBV10-3 and TRBJ2-3; 9 bases line up with TRBD2. Germline trimming cut 2 bases from V and 0 bases from J; bases unmatched to any gene: 9. The germline CDR1 and CDR2 sequences are ENHRY and SYGVKD. This CDR3 region has 18 residues. CDR3 region: CAISETLSGSRSTDTQYF. The DNA for the CDR3 is TGTGCCATCAGTGAGACACTTAGCGGGAGTAGGAGCACAGATACGCAGTATTTT.

This clonotype has only a few counts. The chain carries TRBV20-1 and TRBJ2-1, with 7 bases fitting TRBD1. J was trimmed by 7 bases and V by 6 bases; bases with no gene match: 12. CDR3 length: 14 residues. Germline V gives CDR1 DFQATT, CDR2 SNEGSKA (reference sequence). The CDR3 spells CSARLLDRENEQFF. The CDR3, as DNA: TGCAGTGCCAGACTACTCGACAGGGAAAATGAGCAGTTCTTC.

This clonotype was found a few times. V and J are TRBV20-1 and TRBJ2-1; TRBD1 matches 9 bases. The CDR3 runs 13 residues. V shed 7 bases, J shed 4 bases, and the junction held 5 bases outside the gene matches. The V gene's germline CDR1 is DFQATT and CDR2 SNEGSKA (reference sequence). DNA for the CDR3: TGCAGTGGACAGGGGGATTTTTACAATGAGCAGTTCTTC. It yields the protein CSGQGDFYNEQFF.